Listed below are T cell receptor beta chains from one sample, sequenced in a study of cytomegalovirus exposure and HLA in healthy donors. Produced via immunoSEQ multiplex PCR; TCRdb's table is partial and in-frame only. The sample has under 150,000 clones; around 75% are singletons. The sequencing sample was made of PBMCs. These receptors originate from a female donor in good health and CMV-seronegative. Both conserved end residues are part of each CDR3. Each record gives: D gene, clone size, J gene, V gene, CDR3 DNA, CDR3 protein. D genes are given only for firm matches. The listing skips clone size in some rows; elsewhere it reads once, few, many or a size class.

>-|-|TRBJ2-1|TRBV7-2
TGTGCCAGCAGCTTAGCGGAAAGCGTGAGCTCCTACAATGAGCAGTTCTTC
CASSLAESVSSYNEQFF
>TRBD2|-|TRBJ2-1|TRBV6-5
TGTGCCAGCAATAGGGGCGGGAGATCCTACAATGAGCAGTTCTTC
CASNRGGRSYNEQFF
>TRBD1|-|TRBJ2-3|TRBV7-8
TGTGCCAGCACCATGGACAGGGACACAGATACGCAGTATTTT
CASTMDRDTDTQYF
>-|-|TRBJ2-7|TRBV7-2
TGTGCCAGCAGCTCGGGTCTCACCTACGAGCAGTACTTC
CASSSGLTYEQYF
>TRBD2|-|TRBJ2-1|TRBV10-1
TGCGCCAGCAGTGTAGCGGGAGGGATCTACAATGAGCAGTTCTTC
CASSVAGGIYNEQFF
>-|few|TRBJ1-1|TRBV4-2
TGTGCCAGCAGCCGCGGGCCAGGGAACACTGAAGCTTTCTTT
CASSRGPGNTEAFF
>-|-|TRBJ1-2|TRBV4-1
TGCGCCAGCAGCCAAGTGACGGGGGTAGATGGCTACACCTTC
CASSQVTGVDGYTF
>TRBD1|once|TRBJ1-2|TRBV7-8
TGTGCCAGCAGCTTAACGAGACAGGGGAGCTATGGCTACACCTTC
CASSLTRQGSYGYTF
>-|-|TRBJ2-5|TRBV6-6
TGTGCCAGCAGGACTAGTAGCGAGACCCAGTACTTC
CASRTSSETQYF
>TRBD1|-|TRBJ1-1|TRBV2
TGTGCCAGCAGTGCTTCGGCAGGGGGCTTCTCTGAAGCTTTCTTT
CASSASAGGFSEAFF
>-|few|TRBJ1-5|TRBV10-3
TGTGCCATCAGTGAGACGAGATTTCAGCCCCAGCATTTT
CAISETRFQPQHF
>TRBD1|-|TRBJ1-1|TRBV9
TGTGCCAGCAGCGCCCGACAGGGGGCGAGGACTGAAGCTTTCTTT
CASSARQGARTEAFF
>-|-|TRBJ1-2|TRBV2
TGTGCCAGCAGTGCACGGTTTTATGGCTACACCTTC
CASSARFYGYTF
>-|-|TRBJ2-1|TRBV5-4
TGTGCCAGCAGCTCCCAGGGGAGCGCCCGTTACAATGAGCAGTTCTTC
CASSSQGSARYNEQFF
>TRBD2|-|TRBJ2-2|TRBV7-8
TGTGCCAGCAGCTTAGGGCTAGCGGGCACCGGGGAGCTGTTTTTT
CASSLGLAGTGELFF
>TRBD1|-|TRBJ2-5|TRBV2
TGTGCCAACTCATTACAGGGGGCGGAGGAGACCCAGTACTTC
CANSLQGAEETQYF